This TCR beta chain is drawn from a study of T cell repertoires in cytomegalovirus infection. About the research overall: Public TCR beta signature analysis indicated the presence of both CMV infection and matching HLA type. Overall study findings and caveats: CMV carriers with the relevant HLA were identified by cumulative public TCR beta family frequency. There were HLA-C-restricted CMV-specific TCR beta clonotypes dominating the ex vivo response.

TCRdb fed the reads into MiXCR, producing one record per CDR3 protein. The sample has 800,000 to 950,000 distinct CDR3 sequences, around a third seen once. The CDR3 covers 15 residues. Trimming left V 5 bases short and J 4 bases short, with 17 bases between. Germline CDR1 reads DFQATT; CDR2 reads SNEGSKA (reference sequence). On this clonotype: Antigen: not known.

The origin of this receptor is a human donor in good health (CMV status not recorded). Some clones in this sample may be carry-over from other donors' samples. The rearrangement joins TRBV20-1 to TRBJ2-2; D is uncertain. This specimen was cultured CD8+ T cells from PBMCs, taken from culture after CMV antigen stimulation. The CDR3 here is CSAAQGKLITGELFF. The CDR3, as DNA: TGCAGTGCTGCCCAAGGAAAATTGATCACCGGGGAGCTGTTTTTT.